The 21 T cell receptor beta chains below all came from one sample that was sequenced in a study of cytomegalovirus exposure and HLA in healthy donors. The protocol was immunoSEQ multiplex PCR, while the TCRdb copy is restricted to in-frame clones and leaves out a portion. The table has tens of thousands of clones, roughly 90% seen once. The sequenced material came from PBMCs. The receptors were gathered from a man aged 18 to 30 in good health and CMV-seronegative.

The V and J genes are TRBV7-9 and TRBJ2-1; D is possibly TRBD2 (6 bases). V lost 11 bases to trimming and J lost 9 bases, with 20 bases between them. Germline CDR1 SEHNR, CDR2 FQNEAQ (reference sequence). This CDR3 comprises 13 residues. CDR3 sequence reads: CAHLRLLGGEQFF. CDR3 sequence (DNA): TGTGCCCATCTTAGGTTGCTGGGAGGTGAGCAGTTCTTC. Drawing the rest from reference TRBV7-9 and TRBJ2-1, the complete variable domain is DTGVSQNPRHKITKRGQNVTFRCDPISEHNRLYWYRQTLGQGPEFLTYFQNEAQLEKSRLLSDRFSAERPKGSFSTLEIQRTEQGDSAMYLCAHLRLLGGEQFFGPGTRLTVL.

V and J are TRBV28 and TRBJ2-7; 7 positions match TRBD1. The CDR3 is 13 amino acids. Germline values: CDR1 MDHEN, CDR2 SYDVKM. With 5 bases clipped from V and 7 bases from J, the junction kept 8 bases outside the gene matches. The CDR3 DNA reads as TGTGCCAGCAGTCAGGGACAGCCTTTAGAGCAGTACTTC. This sequence encodes CASSQGQPLEQYF.

The V and J genes are TRBV11-3 and TRBJ1-1, with D possibly TRBD1 on 6 matching bases. V shed 5 bases and J shed 3 bases, with 10 bases lying between them. This CDR3 contains 13 residues. CDR1 and CDR2 (germline): SGHNT, YENEEA. This CDR3 is CASSGQSYTEAFF. CDR3 nucleotides: TGTGCCAGCAGCGGACAGAGCTACACTGAAGCTTTCTTT.

The J gene is TRBJ2-5, the V gene TRBV18, with 8 positions matching TRBD1. The CDR3 has 14 amino acids. V lost 5 bases to trimming and J lost 3 bases; unmatched junction nucleotides: 5. CDR1 and CDR2 (germline): KGHSH, LQKENI. The CDR3, as DNA: TGTGCCAGCTCAAGAACAGGGGGAGAAGAGACCCAGTACTTC. This codes for CASSRTGGEETQYF.

This clone was seen a single time. The chain has TRBV27 and TRBJ2-1; 7 bases fit TRBD2. Germline CDR1 reads MNHEY; CDR2 reads SMNVEV (reference sequence). Trimming cost V 7 bases and J 2 bases; bases outside gene matches: 5. CDR3 length equals 14 residues. For the CDR3, the DNA is TGTGCCAGCACCCGGGGACTACCCTACAATGAGCAGTTCTTC. It specifies CASTRGLPYNEQFF.

For the CDR3, the DNA is TGCAGCGTTGAAGATCCTAGACAGGCGAACGAAAAACTGTTTTTT. This sequence encodes CSVEDPRQANEKLFF. The chain combines TRBV29-1 with TRBJ1-4; the D gene is possibly TRBD1 (6 bases). Trimming left V 0 bases short and J 8 bases short, with 16 bases between. There are 15 residues in the CDR3. Per germline, CDR1 SQVTM and CDR2 ANQGSEA. Full variable domain (remainder filled in from reference TRBV29-1 and TRBJ1-4): SAVISQKPSRDICQRGTSLTIQCQVDSQVTMMFWYRQQPGQSLTLIATANQGSEATYESGFVIDKFPISRPNLTFSTLTVSNMSPEDSSIYLCSVEDPRQANEKLFFGSGTQLSVL.

The chain is built from TRBV28 and TRBJ2-1; D is perhaps TRBD2 (6 bases). V gave up 8 bases and J gave up 8 bases, with 10 bases separating them. This CDR3 has 11 residues. Germline V lookup: CDR1 MDHEN, CDR2 SYDVKM. The CDR3 loop reads CASSGRYEQFF. The CDR3 region has the DNA TGTGCCAGCTCAGGGAGGTATGAGCAGTTCTTC.

The chain uses TRBV11-2 and TRBJ1-4, with D uncertain. This CDR3 has 15 residues. Trimming stripped 5 bases from V and 8 bases from J, with 18 bases between. Germline lookup yields CDR1 SGHAT and CDR2 FQNNGV. The CDR3 DNA follows: TGTGCCAGCAGCCCGAAGGCGGGGTTCGGCGAAAAACTGTTTTTT. It encodes CASSPKAGFGEKLFF.

The chain employs TRBV5-6 and TRBJ2-7, with a tentative D call TRBD2 (5 bases). The CDR3 is made up of 13 amino acids. Germline V gene data show CDR1 as SGHDT and CDR2 as YYEEEE. V lost 5 bases, J lost 9 bases, and 18 bases lay in between. The CDR3, as DNA: TGTGCCAGCAGTCCGGACCGAGGGTCCAGGCAGTACTTC. This codes for CASSPDRGSRQYF.

This clone was observed a handful of times. This chain links TRBV9 with TRBJ2-2; 10 nucleotides align to TRBD2. Germline assignment: CDR1 SGDLS and CDR2 YYNGEE. After removal of 6 bases from V and 2 bases from J, the junction contained 7 bases not matched to a gene. The CDR3 totals 16 residues. The chain's CDR3 is CASTKREGPNTGELFF. CDR3 coding DNA: TGTGCCAGCACGAAGCGGGAGGGCCCAAACACCGGGGAGCTGTTTTTT.

This clone is a singleton in its sample. V is TRBV21-1 and J is TRBJ2-7; the table names TRBD2, a call not compared with the DNA. TRBV21-1 corresponds to a pseudogene. CDR3 length equals 13 residues. CDR3 nucleotides: TGTGCCAGCAGCAAAGGGCCGCGGGTGGAGCAGTACTTC. This sequence encodes CASSKGPRVEQYF.

The genes are TRBV5-6 and TRBJ2-5; 9 positions match TRBD2. Looked up from germline, CDR1 is SGHDT and CDR2 is YYEEEE. The CDR3 is 18 amino acids. The ends lost 1 base at V and 1 base at J; junction bases unmatched: 11. Written as DNA, the CDR3 is TGTGCCAGCAGCTTGCAGGGCCGGCTAGCGGGAACCCAAGAGACCCAGTACTTC. Protein product: CASSLQGRLAGTQETQYF.

The chain is built from TRBV6-5 and TRBJ2-7; 7 bases are a match to TRBD2. CDR1 MNHEY and CDR2 SVGAGI come from the germline V gene. The CDR3 sequence is 15 residues long. J was trimmed by 1 base and V by 5 bases; bases with no gene match: 8. The CDR3 nucleotides are TGTGCCAGCAGTAGGGGAGGGAGCGGATCCTACGAGCAGTACTTC. Its translation is CASSRGGSGSYEQYF.

V is TRBV19 and J is TRBJ1-5; D gene unclear. The germline V gene has CDR1 LNHDA and CDR2 SQIVND (reference sequence). The CDR3 has 15 amino acids. Trimming stripped 3 bases from V and 7 bases from J, with 16 bases between. Here the CDR3 reads CASSMKTRAAQPQHF. CDR3 nucleotides: TGTGCCAGTAGTATGAAGACGAGGGCAGCACAGCCCCAGCATTTT. Drawing the rest from reference TRBV19 and TRBJ1-5, the complete variable domain is DGGITQSPKYLFRKEGQNVTLSCEQNLNHDAMYWYRQDPGQGLRLIYYSQIVNDFQKGDIAEGYSVSREKKESFPLTVTSAQKNPTAFYLCASSMKTRAAQPQHFGDGTRLSIL.

The table lists this clone with a count of one. The chain carries TRBV9 and TRBJ2-2, with 10 bases lining up with TRBD2. The CDR3 totals 15 residues. Germline values: CDR1 SGDLS, CDR2 YYNGEE. The V and J ends lost 3 bases and 1 base, in that order; junction bases with no gene match: 0. CDR3 sequence reads: CASSASGRNTGELFF. The DNA for the CDR3 is TGTGCCAGCAGCGCTAGCGGGAGGAACACCGGGGAGCTGTTTTTT.

A single count supports this clone. The chain uses TRBV28 and TRBJ1-2; D gene ambiguous. The CDR3 spans 15 residues. Germline-derived CDR1 and CDR2 are MDHEN and SYDVKM. The ends were cut back, 3 bases at V and 4 bases at J, with 15 bases in the middle. CDR3 DNA sequence: TGTGCCAGCAGTTTCGACGAGAGGTTCGGCTATGGCTACACCTTC. It encodes CASSFDERFGYGYTF.

The V call is TRBV7-3, the J call TRBJ2-3, with D possibly matching TRBD1 (5 bases). The V gene's germline CDR1 is SGHTA and CDR2 FQGTGA. The V and J ends lost 2 bases and 6 bases respectively, with 12 bases between them. CDR3 length equals 14 residues. The CDR3 nucleotides read TGTGCCAGCAGCTTATTACAGAAGGGGGATACGCAGTATTTT. Amino acids: CASSLLQKGDTQYF.

The chain recombines TRBV28 with TRBJ2-5; tentative D call: TRBD1 (5 bases). In germline, CDR1 is MDHEN, CDR2 SYDVKM. This CDR3 has 15 amino acids. V gave up 6 bases and J gave up 5 bases, with 19 bases separating them. CDR3 in amino acids: CASSLNADMSETQYF. CDR3 in DNA: TGTGCCAGCAGCCTAAACGCGGACATGTCGGAGACCCAGTACTTC.

This rearrangement joins TRBV4-1 to TRBJ2-1, with a tentative D call TRBD2 (5 bases). Trimming pared 3 bases from V and 9 bases from J, leaving 12 bases between. CDR3 length equals 13 residues. Germline lookup yields CDR1 MGHRA and CDR2 YSYEKL. Here the CDR3 DNA reads TGCGCCAGCAGCCACACTAGAGATCCTGAGCAGTTCTTC. Protein product: CASSHTRDPEQFF.

This chain joins TRBV2 and TRBJ2-4, with D perhaps matching TRBD1 (6 bases). CDR3 size: 14 residues. Germline CDR1 reads SNHLY; CDR2 reads FYNNEI. With 4 bases removed from V and 4 bases from J, the gap between germline ends came to 11 bases. For the CDR3, the DNA is TGTGCCAGCAGTGGGACAGAGCTTAAAAACATTCAGTACTTC. It is translated as CASSGTELKNIQYF.

The chain is built from TRBV4-3 and TRBJ2-1; 14 nucleotides agree with TRBD2. This CDR3 has 19 residues. The germline CDR1 and CDR2 sequences are LGHNA and YSLEER. V dropped 2 bases and J dropped 6; count of bases not matched to a gene: 12. CDR3 region: CASSQLPGLAGAPPNEQFF. As DNA, the CDR3 is TGCGCCAGCAGCCAACTTCCGGGACTAGCGGGAGCCCCCCCCAATGAGCAGTTCTTC.